Shown below are 8 T cell receptor beta chains from a single sample sequenced in a study of blood T cell repertoires in COVID-19. TCRdb's copy holds only in-frame clones and misses some; the assay was immunoSEQ multiplex PCR. The data show some 220,000 clones, 80% to 95% seen once. The sequenced sample was peripheral blood. These TCRs come from a man under 40 with COVID-19, enrolled during active disease.

This clone is a singleton in its sample. This sequence joins TRBV10-1 and TRBJ1-2, with a possible D match to TRBD1 (5 bases). Germline V CDR1 and CDR2: WNHNN, SYGVQD (reference sequence). The CDR3 runs to 15 residues. With 5 bases removed from V and 6 bases from J, the gap between germline ends came to 19 bases. Here the CDR3 DNA reads TGCGCCAGCAGTCTCTCCCTCAGGGTAAGGCATGGCTACACCTTC. Its translation is CASSLSLRVRHGYTF.

The rearrangement links TRBV21-1 to TRBJ1-5. TRBV21-1 is recorded as a pseudogene. The CDR3 loop spans 16 amino acids. In DNA, the CDR3 is TGTGCCAGCAGAACACTGCAGGGGAGGGGGGATCAGCCCCAGCATTTT. It is translated as CASRTLQGRGDQPQHF.

This clone was recorded a few times. The chain links TRBV5-4 to TRBJ2-7; 7 bases line up with TRBD1. The J segment lost 4 bases and the V segment lost 4 bases, leaving 8 bases of the junction unmatched. The CDR3 covers 14 residues. Looked up from germline, CDR1 is SGHNT and CDR2 is YYREEE (reference sequence). The CDR3 loop is CASSKTGTDYEQYF. The CDR3 DNA sequence: TGTGCCAGCAGCAAAACCGGGACAGATTACGAGCAGTACTTC.

The V call is TRBV6-1, the J call TRBJ1-5; D might be TRBD1 (5 bases). Trimming pared 3 bases from V and 0 bases from J, leaving 12 bases between. This CDR3 contains 16 residues. Germline V gives CDR1 MNHNS, CDR2 SASEGT. CDR3 region: CASSEKTDYSNQPQHF. The CDR3 bases are TGTGCCAGCAGTGAGAAGACAGATTATAGCAATCAGCCCCAGCATTTT.

V usage is TRBV3-1 (or the pseudogene TRBV3-2) and J usage is TRBJ2-1; 14 bases are shared with TRBD2. Losses at the gene ends were 6 bases for V and 0 bases for J; bases not matched to a gene: 7. The CDR3 is 18 residues long. Germline CDR1 reads LGHDT; CDR2 reads YNNKEL (reference sequence). The CDR3 protein is CASRLTSGGVSSYNEQFF. The CDR3 DNA sequence: TGTGCCAGCAGGCTGACTAGCGGGGGGGTTAGCTCCTACAATGAGCAGTTCTTC.

This clone was seen repeatedly, ten times or more. This specimen includes other DNA sequences encoding the same CDR3. The chain uses TRBV11-2 and TRBJ2-7; D might be TRBD1 (5 bases). This CDR3 is built from 14 residues. The germline V gene has CDR1 SGHAT and CDR2 FQNNGV. V shed 3 bases and J shed 0 bases, with 9 bases lying between them. The CDR3 sequence: CASSFAGRSYEQYF. The CDR3 bases are TGTGCCAGCAGCTTTGCAGGGCGCTCCTACGAGCAGTACTTC.

In DNA form, the CDR3 reads TGTGCCAGCAGTTACCCCCAGTTAAATGAAAAACTGTTTTTT. This codes for CASSYPQLNEKLFF. The chain combines TRBV6-6 with TRBJ1-4; D gene unclear. The germline CDR1 and CDR2 sequences are MNHNY and SVGAGI (reference sequence). The CDR3 sequence is 14 residues long. V was clipped by 2 bases and J by 5 bases, with 9 bases between them.

This clone was recorded once. The chain recombines TRBV2 with TRBJ1-1; maybe TRBD1 (5 bases). Germline assignment: CDR1 SNHLY and CDR2 FYNNEI. The CDR3 has 13 residues. V dropped 5 bases and J dropped 5 bases, with 12 bases sitting between them. For the CDR3, the DNA is TGTGCCAGCAGTCTGGGGGGTCGGACTGAAGCTTTCTTT. It is translated as CASSLGGRTEAFF.